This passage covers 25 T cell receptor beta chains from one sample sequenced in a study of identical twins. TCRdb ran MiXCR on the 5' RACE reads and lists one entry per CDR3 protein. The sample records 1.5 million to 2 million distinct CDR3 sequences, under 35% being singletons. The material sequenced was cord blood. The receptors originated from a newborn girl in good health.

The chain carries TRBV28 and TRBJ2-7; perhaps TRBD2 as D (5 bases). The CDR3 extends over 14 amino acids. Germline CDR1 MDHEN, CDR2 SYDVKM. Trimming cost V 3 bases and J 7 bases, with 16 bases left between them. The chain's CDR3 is CASSFLLALNEQYF. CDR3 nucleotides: TGTGCCAGCAGTTTCCTCCTAGCCCTCAATGAGCAGTACTTC.

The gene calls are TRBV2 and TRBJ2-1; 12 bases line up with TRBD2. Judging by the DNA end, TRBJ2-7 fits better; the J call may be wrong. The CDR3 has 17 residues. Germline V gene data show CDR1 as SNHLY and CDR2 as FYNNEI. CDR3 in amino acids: CASIGLAGTRSYNEQYF. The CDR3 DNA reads TGTGCCAGCATCGGACTAGCGGGGACCCGCTCCTACAATGAGCAGTACTTC.

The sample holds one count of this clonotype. DNA of the CDR3: TGCAGTGCTAGAGATTTCGAGAGGGGTGGCTACACTGAAGCTTTCTTT. It specifies CSARDFERGGYTEAFF. V is TRBV20-1 and J is TRBJ1-1; the D gene is possibly TRBD1 (5 bases). Germline CDR1 DFQATT, CDR2 SNEGSKA (reference sequence). Between the trimmed V and J ends, which lost 0 bases and 3 bases, there was a span of 17 bases. The CDR3 contains 16 residues.

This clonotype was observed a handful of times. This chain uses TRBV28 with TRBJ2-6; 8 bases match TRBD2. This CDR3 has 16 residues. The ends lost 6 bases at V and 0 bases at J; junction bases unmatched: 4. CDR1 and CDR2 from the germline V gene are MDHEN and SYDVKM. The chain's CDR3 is CASSSTSASGANVLTF. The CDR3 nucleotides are TGTGCCAGCAGCTCGACTAGCGCCTCTGGGGCCAACGTCCTGACTTTC.

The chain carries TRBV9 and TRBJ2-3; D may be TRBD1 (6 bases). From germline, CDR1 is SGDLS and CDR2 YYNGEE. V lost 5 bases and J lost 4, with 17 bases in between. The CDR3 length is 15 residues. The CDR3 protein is CASSAKTGNPDTQYF. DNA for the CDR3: TGTGCCAGCAGTGCGAAAACAGGGAACCCAGATACGCAGTATTTT.

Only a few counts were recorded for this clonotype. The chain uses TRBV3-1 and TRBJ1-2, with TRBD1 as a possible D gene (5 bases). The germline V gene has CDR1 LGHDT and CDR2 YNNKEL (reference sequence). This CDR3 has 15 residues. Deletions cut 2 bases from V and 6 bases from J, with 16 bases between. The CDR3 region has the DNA TGTGCCAGCAGCCAAAGCCTCGGGGGAACTAATGGCTACACCTTC. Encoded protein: CASSQSLGGTNGYTF.

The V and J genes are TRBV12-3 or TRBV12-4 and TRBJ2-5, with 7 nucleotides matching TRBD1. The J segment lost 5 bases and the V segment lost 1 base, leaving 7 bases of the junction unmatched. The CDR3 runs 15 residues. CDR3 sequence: CASSLGLTGWETQYF. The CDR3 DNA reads TGTGCCAGCAGTTTAGGGCTGACAGGGTGGGAGACCCAGTACTTC.

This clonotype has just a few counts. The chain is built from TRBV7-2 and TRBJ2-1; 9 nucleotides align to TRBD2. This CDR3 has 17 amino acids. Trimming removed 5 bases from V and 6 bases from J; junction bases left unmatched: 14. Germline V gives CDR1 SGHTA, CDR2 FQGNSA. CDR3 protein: CASSLRPSGRNGNEQFF. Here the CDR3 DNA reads TGTGCCAGCAGCCTACGGCCGAGCGGGAGGAATGGCAATGAGCAGTTCTTC.

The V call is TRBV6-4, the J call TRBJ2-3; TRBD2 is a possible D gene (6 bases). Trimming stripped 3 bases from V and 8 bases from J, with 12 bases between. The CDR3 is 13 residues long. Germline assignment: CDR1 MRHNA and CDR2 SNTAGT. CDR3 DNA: TGTGCCAGCAGTGAACTAGCCAGGAGTACGCAGTATTTT. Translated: CASSELARSTQYF.

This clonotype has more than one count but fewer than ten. CDR3 residues: CSAYDFNEQFF. In DNA form, the CDR3 reads TGCAGTGCGTATGACTTCAATGAGCAGTTCTTC. V is TRBV20-1 and J is TRBJ2-1; D is unresolved. Trimming stripped 6 bases from V and 6 bases from J, with 9 bases between. The CDR3 contains 11 residues. Germline CDR1 and CDR2: DFQATT and SNEGSKA (reference sequence).

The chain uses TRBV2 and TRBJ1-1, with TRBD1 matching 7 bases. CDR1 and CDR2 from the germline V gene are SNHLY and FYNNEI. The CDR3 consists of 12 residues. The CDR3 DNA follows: TGTGCTGGAGAAGGACAGGACACTGAAGCTTTCTTT. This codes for CAGEGQDTEAFF.

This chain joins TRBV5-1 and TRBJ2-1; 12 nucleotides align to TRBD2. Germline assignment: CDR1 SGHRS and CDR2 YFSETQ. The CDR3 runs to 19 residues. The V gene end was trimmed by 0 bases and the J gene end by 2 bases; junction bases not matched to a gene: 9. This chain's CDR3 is CASSLGLAGGPAPYNEQFF. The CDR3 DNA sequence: TGCGCCAGCAGCTTGGGGCTAGCGGGGGGGCCAGCCCCCTACAATGAGCAGTTCTTC.

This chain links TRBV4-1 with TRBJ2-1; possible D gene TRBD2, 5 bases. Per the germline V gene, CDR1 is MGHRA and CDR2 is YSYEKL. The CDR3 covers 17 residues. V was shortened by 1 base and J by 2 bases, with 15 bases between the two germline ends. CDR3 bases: TGCGCCAGCAGCCAAGTAGCTGGAGGAGTTGCCTACAATGAGCAGTTCTTC. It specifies CASSQVAGGVAYNEQFF.

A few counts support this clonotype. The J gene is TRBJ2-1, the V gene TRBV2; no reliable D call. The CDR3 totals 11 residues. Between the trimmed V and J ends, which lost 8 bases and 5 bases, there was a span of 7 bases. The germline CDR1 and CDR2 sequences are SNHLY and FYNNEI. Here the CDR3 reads CASVTNNEQFF. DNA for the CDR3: TGTGCCAGCGTCACGAACAATGAGCAGTTCTTC.

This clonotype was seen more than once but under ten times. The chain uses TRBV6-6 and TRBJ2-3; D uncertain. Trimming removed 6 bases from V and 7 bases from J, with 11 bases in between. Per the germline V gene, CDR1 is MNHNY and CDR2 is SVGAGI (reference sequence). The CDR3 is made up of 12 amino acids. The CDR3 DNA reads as TGTGCCAGCAGCCCCATTGCGAATACGCAGTATTTT. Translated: CASSPIANTQYF.

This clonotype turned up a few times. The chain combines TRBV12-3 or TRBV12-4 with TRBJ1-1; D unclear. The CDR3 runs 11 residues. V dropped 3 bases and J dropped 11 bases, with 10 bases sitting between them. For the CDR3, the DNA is TGTGCCAGCAGTTTGTCACAGAAGGCTTTCTTT. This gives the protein CASSLSQKAFF.

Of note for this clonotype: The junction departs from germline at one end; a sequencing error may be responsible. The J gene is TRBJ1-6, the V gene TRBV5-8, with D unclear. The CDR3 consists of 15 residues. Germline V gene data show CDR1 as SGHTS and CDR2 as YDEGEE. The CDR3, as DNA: TGTGCCAGCAGCTTGCTTTTGTCCTATTATTCACCCCTCCACTTT. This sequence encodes CASSLLLSYYSPLHF.

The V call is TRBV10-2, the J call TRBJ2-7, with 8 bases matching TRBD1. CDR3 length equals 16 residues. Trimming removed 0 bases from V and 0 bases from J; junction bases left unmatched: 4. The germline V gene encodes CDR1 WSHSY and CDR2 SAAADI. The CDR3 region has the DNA TGCGCCAGCAGTGAGTCGTGGGACAGGACCTCCTACGAGCAGTACTTC. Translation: CASSESWDRTSYEQYF.

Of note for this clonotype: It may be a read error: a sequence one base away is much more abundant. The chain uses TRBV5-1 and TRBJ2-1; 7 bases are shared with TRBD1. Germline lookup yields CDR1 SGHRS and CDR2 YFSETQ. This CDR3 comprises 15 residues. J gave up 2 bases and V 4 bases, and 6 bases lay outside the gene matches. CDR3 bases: TGCGCCAGCAGCCTATGGACAGGTCCCTACAATGAGCAGTTCTTC. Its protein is CASSLWTGPYNEQFF.

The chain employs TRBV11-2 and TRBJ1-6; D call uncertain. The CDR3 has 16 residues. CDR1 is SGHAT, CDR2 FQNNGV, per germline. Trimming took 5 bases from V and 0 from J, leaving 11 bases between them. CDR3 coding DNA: TGTGCCAGCAGCCCCTCCCGGACCTCCTATAATTCACCCCTCCACTTT. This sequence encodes CASSPSRTSYNSPLHF.

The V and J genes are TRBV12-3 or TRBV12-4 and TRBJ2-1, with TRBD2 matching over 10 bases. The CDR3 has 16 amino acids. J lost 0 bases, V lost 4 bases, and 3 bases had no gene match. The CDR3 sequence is CASSSPSGGSYNEQFF. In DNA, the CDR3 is TGTGCCAGCAGTTCCCCTAGCGGGGGCTCCTACAATGAGCAGTTCTTC.

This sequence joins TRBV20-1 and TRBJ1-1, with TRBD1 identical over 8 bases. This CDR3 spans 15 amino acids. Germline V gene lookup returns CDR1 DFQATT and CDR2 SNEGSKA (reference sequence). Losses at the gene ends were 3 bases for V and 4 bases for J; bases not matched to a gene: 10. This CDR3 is CSARRRTGRVTEAFF. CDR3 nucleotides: TGCAGTGCTAGGAGACGGACAGGGCGGGTCACTGAAGCTTTCTTT.

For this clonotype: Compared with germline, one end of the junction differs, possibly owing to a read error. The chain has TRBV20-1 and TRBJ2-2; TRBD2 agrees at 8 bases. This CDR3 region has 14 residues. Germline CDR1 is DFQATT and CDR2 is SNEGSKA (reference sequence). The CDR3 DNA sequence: TGCAGTGCCAGAGCGGGGGTGCGCACCGGGGAGCTGTTTTTT. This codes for CSARAGVRTGELFF.

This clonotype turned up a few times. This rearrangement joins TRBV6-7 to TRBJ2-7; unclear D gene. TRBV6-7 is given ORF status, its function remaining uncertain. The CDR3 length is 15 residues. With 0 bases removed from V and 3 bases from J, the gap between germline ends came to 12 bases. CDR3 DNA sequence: TGTGCCAGCAGTTACTCGAGCAGGCGGTACTACGAGCAGTACTTC. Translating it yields CASSYSSRRYYEQYF.

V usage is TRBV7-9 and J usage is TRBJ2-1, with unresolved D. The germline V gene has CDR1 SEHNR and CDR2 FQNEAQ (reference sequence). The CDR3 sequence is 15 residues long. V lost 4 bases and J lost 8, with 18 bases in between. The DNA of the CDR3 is TGTGCCAGCAGCTCCTCTAGTGGTCGGACCCATGAGCAGTTCTTC. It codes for CASSSSSGRTHEQFF.